The 21 T cell receptor beta chains below all came from one sample that was sequenced in a study of monozygotic twins with inflammatory bowel disease. TCRdb re-called the 5' RACE reads; every CDR3 protein appears as one record, without DNA. Its listing shows about 380,000 distinct CDR3 sequences. Sequenced sample: blood. Receptor source: a human donor with ulcerative colitis or Crohn's disease, or a healthy co-twin of an affected twin (not recorded which).

The chain couples TRBV6-2 or TRBV6-3 to TRBJ1-4; absent DNA, TCRdb's TRBD1 call cannot be checked. This CDR3 has 16 residues. CDR1 is MNHEY, CDR2 SVGEGT, per germline. CDR3 residues: CASSAPIGALIGKLFF.

The chain joins TRBV5-1 to TRBJ2-2. Germline CDR1 SGHRS, CDR2 YFSETQ. CDR3 length: 15 amino acids. The CDR3 reads CASSFNRQNTGELFF.

This rearrangement joins TRBV28 to TRBJ2-7; TCRdb gives TRBD1 as the D gene, but with no DNA this cannot be confirmed. This CDR3 is built from 14 residues. Germline V gives CDR1 MDHEN, CDR2 SYDVKM. The CDR3 spells CASSLRQGVQGQYF.

CDR3 residues: CASSPVYVVADTDTQYF. J is TRBJ2-3 and V is TRBV18; without DNA, the TCRdb call of TRBD2 cannot be checked. Germline CDR1 and CDR2: KGHSH and LQKENI. CDR3 length: 17 residues.

V gene TRBV4-2 combines with J gene TRBJ2-7; TCRdb proposes TRBD1, but this gene call is untestable without DNA. CDR1 and CDR2 from the germline V gene are LGHNA and YNFKEQ. This CDR3 region has 16 residues. The chain's CDR3 is CASSQTQDALSYEQYF.

CDR3 sequence reads: CASSFSRLASYNEQFF. This chain connects TRBV5-6 to TRBJ2-1. Per the germline V gene, CDR1 is SGHDT and CDR2 is YYEEEE. This CDR3 comprises 16 residues.

The CDR3 here is CASSPRASWEQFF. The V gene is TRBV5-1, the J gene TRBJ2-1; TCRdb outputs TRBD2, but without DNA this stays unchecked. The CDR3 covers 13 residues. Germline CDR1 reads SGHRS; CDR2 reads YFSETQ. The full variable domain, rest sourced from reference TRBV5-1 and TRBJ2-1, is KAGVTQTPRYLIKTRGQQVTLSCSPISGHRSVSWYQQTPGQGLQFLFEYFSETQRNKGNFPGRFSGRQFSNSRSEMNVSTLELGDSALYLCASSPRASWEQFFGPGTRLTVL.

The chain has TRBV4-2 and TRBJ1-6; the TCRdb call, TRBD1, lacks DNA for checking. Germline V gene sequence: CDR1 LGHNA, CDR2 YNFKEQ. The CDR3 has 18 residues. The CDR3 sequence: CASSQVQGESSYNSPLHF.

This chain connects TRBV19 to TRBJ2-4; TCRdb reports TRBD1, a call that lacks DNA to check it against. Germline V gene data show CDR1 as LNHDA and CDR2 as SQIVND (reference sequence). This CDR3 is 17 amino acids long. The CDR3 is CASNTPGGIGAKNIQYF.

The chain couples TRBV7-9 to TRBJ2-3. CDR1 SEHNR and CDR2 FQNEAQ come from the germline V gene (reference sequence). The CDR3 spans 13 residues. The CDR3 spells CASSRETTDTQYF.

The chain combines TRBV5-1 with TRBJ2-5. CDR1 is SGHRS and CDR2 is YFSETQ in the germline V gene. CDR3 size: 15 residues. The CDR3 sequence is CASSLGSGRQETQYF.

This sequence joins TRBV18 and TRBJ1-6; TCRdb gives TRBD1 as the D gene, but with no DNA this cannot be confirmed. The CDR3 totals 14 residues. Germline lookup yields CDR1 KGHSH and CDR2 LQKENI. The CDR3: CASSEQGANSPLHF.

The chain carries TRBV5-1 and TRBJ2-3. This CDR3 region has 14 residues. Germline assignment: CDR1 SGHRS and CDR2 YFSETQ. The CDR3: CASSLLGITDTQYF.

The chain carries TRBV6-5 and TRBJ1-2; TCRdb's assignment of TRBD1 cannot be checked, as there is no DNA. CDR3 length: 16 residues. Per the germline V gene, CDR1 is MNHEY and CDR2 is SVGAGI. CDR3 in amino acids: CASSYLDRIDLYGYTF.

The chain combines TRBV6-2 or TRBV6-3 with TRBJ2-5; as DNA is missing, the TRBD2 call by TCRdb cannot be tested. This CDR3 has 16 residues. The germline V gene has CDR1 MNHEY and CDR2 SVGEGT. CDR3 sequence: CASSYRLAGVQETQYF.

This chain joins TRBV12-3 or TRBV12-4 and TRBJ2-2. CDR3 length: 17 amino acids. This chain's CDR3 is CASSLWATSANTGELFF.

The chain is built from TRBV6-6 and TRBJ1-5. The germline gives CDR1 MNHNY, CDR2 SVGAGI (reference sequence). This CDR3 spans 13 amino acids. This chain's CDR3 is CASSTTNNQPQHF.

The rearrangement joins TRBV7-8 to TRBJ2-5. Germline V gene lookup returns CDR1 SGHVS and CDR2 FQNEAQ. The CDR3 runs 12 residues. The CDR3 sequence is CASSKGRETQYF.

The V gene is TRBV12-3 or TRBV12-4, the J gene TRBJ2-5. The CDR3 length is 15 residues. The CDR3 loop is CVSSLRQTQQETQYF.

V is TRBV3-1 and J is TRBJ2-1; TCRdb reports TRBD1, a call that lacks DNA to check it against. CDR1 is LGHDT, CDR2 YNNKEL, per germline (reference sequence). The CDR3 consists of 16 residues. CDR3 amino acids: CASSQDRGQVEDEQFF.

V gene TRBV12-3 or TRBV12-4 combines with J gene TRBJ2-7. This CDR3 has 14 residues. The CDR3 region is CASSPRREVYEQYF.